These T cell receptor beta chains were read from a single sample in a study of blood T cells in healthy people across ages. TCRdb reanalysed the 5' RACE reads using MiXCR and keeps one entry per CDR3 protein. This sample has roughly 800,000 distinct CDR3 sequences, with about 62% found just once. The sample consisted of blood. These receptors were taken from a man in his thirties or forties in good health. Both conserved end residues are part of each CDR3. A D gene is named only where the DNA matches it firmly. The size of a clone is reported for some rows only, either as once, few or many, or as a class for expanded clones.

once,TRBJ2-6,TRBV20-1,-,CSARSMTGANVLTF,TGCAGTGCTAGGTCGATGACCGGGGCCAACGTCCTGACTTTC
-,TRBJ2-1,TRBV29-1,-,CSVEDHGSSYNEQFF,TGCAGCGTTGAGGATCACGGGAGCTCCTACAATGAGCAGTTCTTC
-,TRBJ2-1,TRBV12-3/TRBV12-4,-,CASSLGYNEQIF,TGTGCCAGCAGTTTAGGTTACAATGAGCAGATCTTC
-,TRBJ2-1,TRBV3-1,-,CASSQGGAYNEQFF,TGTGCCAGCAGCCAGGGGGGGGCTTACAATGAGCAGTTCTTC
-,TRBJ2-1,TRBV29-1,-,CRCSGGEPNNEQFF,TGCAGGTGCTCAGGGGGGGAGCCAAACAATGAGCAGTTCTTC
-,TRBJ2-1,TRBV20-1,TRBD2,CSASRGVYNEQFF,TGCAGTGCTAGCCGGGGGGTCTACAATGAGCAGTTCTTC
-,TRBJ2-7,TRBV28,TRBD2,CAISTSRTSYEQYF,TGTGCCATCTCGACTAGCCGAACCTCCTACGAGCAGTACTTC
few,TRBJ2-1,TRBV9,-,CASSVDTGRDNEQFF,TGTGCCAGCAGCGTCGACACCGGCCGTGACAATGAGCAGTTCTTC
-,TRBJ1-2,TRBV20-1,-,CSASVGGVVYGYTF,TGCAGTGCTAGCGTCGGAGGGGTGGTCTATGGCTACACCTTC
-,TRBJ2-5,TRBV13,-,CASSLGRGGETQYF,TGTGCCAGCAGCTTGGGCCGTGGGGGAGAGACCCAGTACTTC
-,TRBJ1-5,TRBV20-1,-,CSARGLGNQPQHF,TGCAGTGCTAGAGGGCTTGGCAATCAGCCCCAGCATTTT
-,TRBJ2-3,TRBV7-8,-,CASSLGWGSDTQYF,TGTGCCAGCAGCTTAGGCTGGGGCTCCGATACGCAGTATTTT
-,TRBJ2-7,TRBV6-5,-,CASSYSGNRGYEQYF,TGTGCCAGCAGTTACTCGGGCAATCGGGGCTACGAGCAGTACTTC
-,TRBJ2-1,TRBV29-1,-,CSVVQVGNEQFF,TGCAGCGTTGTGCAGGTCGGCAATGAGCAGTTCTTC
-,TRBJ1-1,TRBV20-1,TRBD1,CSARKGGPEAFF,TGCAGTGCTAGAAAAGGGGGCCCTGAAGCTTTCTTT
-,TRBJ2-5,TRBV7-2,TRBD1,CASSLGGTGPYNEQYF,TGTGCCAGCAGCTTAGGGGGGACAGGGCCCTACAATGAGCAGTACTTC
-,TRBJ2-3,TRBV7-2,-,CASSFFEDTQYF,TGTGCCAGCAGCTTTTTCGAAGATACGCAGTATTTT
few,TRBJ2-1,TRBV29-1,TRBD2,CSSGGSGGYNEQFF,TGCAGCTCGGGGGGTAGCGGGGGATACAATGAGCAGTTCTTC
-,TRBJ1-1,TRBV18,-,CASSLREFTEAFF,TGTGCCAGCTCACTGAGGGAGTTCACTGAAGCTTTCTTT
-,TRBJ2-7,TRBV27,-,CASSPLLAGGPYEQYF,TGTGCCAGCAGTCCCCTTTTGGCAGGAGGGCCCTACGAGCAGTACTTC
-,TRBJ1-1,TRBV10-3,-,CAIQQPNTEAFF,TGTGCCATACAACAGCCGAACACTGAAGCTTTCTTT
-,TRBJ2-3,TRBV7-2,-,CASSNRQTDTQYF,TGTGCCAGCAGCAATCGACAGACAGATACGCAGTATTTT
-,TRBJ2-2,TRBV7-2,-,CASSRQGRGHTGELFF,TGTGCCAGCAGCCGACAGGGGAGGGGGCACACCGGGGAGCTGTTTTTT
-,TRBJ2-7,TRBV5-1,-,CASSYSGTRSYEQYF,TGCGCCAGCAGTTACTCCGGGACAAGATCCTACGAGCAGTACTTC
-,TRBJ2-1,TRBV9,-,CASSTLQNRAFNEQFF,TGTGCCAGCAGCACCCTCCAGAATAGGGCTTTCAATGAGCAGTTCTTC
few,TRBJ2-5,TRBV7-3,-,CASSSSGGEGETQYF,TGTGCCAGCAGTTCCTCGGGGGGCGAAGGGGAGACCCAGTACTTC
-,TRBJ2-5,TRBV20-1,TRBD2,CSSRNPAGGWNERYF,TGCAGTAGCCGAAATCCAGCGGGGGGGTGGAATGAGCGGTACTTC
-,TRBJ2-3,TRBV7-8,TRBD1,CASRRVPGQNTDTQYF,TGTGCCAGCCGCAGGGTCCCGGGACAGAACACAGATACGCAGTATTTT
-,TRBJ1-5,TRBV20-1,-,CSAVQSGADQPQHF,TGCAGTGCCGTTCAATCTGGGGCAGATCAGCCCCAGCATTTT
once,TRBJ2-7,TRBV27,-,CASSLGPGRGLYEQYF,TGTGCCAGCAGTTTAGGGCCGGGCCGGGGGTTATACGAGCAGTACTTC
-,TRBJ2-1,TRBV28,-,CASSFSGTTYNEQFF,TGTGCCAGCAGTTTTAGTGGGACGACCTACAATGAGCAGTTCTTC
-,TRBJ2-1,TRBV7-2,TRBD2,CASSLAHSGVEQFF,TGTGCCAGCAGCTTAGCTCATAGCGGGGTTGAGCAGTTCTTC
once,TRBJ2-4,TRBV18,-,CASSPIEDGNIQYF,TGTGCCAGCTCACCTATTGAGGACGGAAACATTCAGTACTTC
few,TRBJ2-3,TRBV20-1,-,CSAGPTGETQYF,TGCAGTGCTGGACCGACGGGTGAGACGCAGTATTTT
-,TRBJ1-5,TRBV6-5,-,CASSPHRGRGIQPQHF,TGTGCCAGCAGCCCCCACCGGGGGAGGGGGATTCAGCCCCAGCATTTT
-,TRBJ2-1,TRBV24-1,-,CATSDLERGARTNEQFF,TGTGCCACCAGTGATTTGGAGAGGGGGGCGCGGACAAATGAGCAGTTCTTC
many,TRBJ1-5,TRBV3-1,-,CASSQGSNQPQHF,TGTGCCAGCAGCCAGGGAAGCAATCAGCCCCAGCATTTT
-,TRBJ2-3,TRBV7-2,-,CASIPRVRARNTDTQYF,TGTGCCAGCATCCCTAGGGTCCGGGCCCGGAACACAGATACGCAGTATTTT
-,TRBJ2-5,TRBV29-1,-,CSVEDRRIQETQYF,TGCAGCGTTGAAGATCGCAGGATCCAAGAGACCCAGTACTTC
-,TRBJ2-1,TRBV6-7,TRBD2,CASSYVGGLADNEQFF,TGTGCCAGCAGTTATGTGGGGGGGTTGGCAGACAATGAGCAGTTCTTC
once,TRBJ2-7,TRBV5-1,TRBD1,CASSRGQGVHEQYF,TGCGCCAGTTCCAGGGGACAGGGTGTCCACGAGCAGTACTTC
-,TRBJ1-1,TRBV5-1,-,CASSFDSNTEAFF,TGCGCCAGCAGCTTCGACAGCAACACTGAAGCTTTCTTT
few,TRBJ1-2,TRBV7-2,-,CASSPATVRVDGYTF,TGTGCCAGCAGCCCCGCAACGGTGAGGGTGGACGGCTACACCTTC
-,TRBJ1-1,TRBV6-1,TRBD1,CASSGLDRERAFF,TGTGCCAGCAGTGGCCTAGACAGGGAACGGGCTTTCTTT
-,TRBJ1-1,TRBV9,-,CASSPRGGPEAFF,TGTGCCAGCAGCCCGAGGGGAGGGCCTGAAGCTTTCTTT
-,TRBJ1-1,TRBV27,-,CASSFHLNTEAFF,TGTGCCAGCAGTTTTCATTTGAACACTGAAGCTTTCTTT
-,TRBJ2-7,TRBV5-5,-,CASSSGDSLYEQYF,TGTGCCAGCAGCTCGGGGGACAGCCTCTACGAGCAGTACTTC
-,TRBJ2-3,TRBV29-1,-,CSIRAGTDTQYF,TGCAGTATAAGAGCAGGCACAGATACGCAGTATTTT
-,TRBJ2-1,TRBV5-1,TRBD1,CASSLWDRGLNEQFF,TGCGCCAGCAGCTTGTGGGACAGGGGGCTCAATGAGCAGTTCTTC
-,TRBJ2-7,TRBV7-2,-,CASSQRVGGTYEQYF,TGTGCCAGCAGCCAAAGGGTGGGGGGAACCTACGAGCAGTACTTC
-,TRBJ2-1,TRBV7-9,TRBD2,CACSPRAGGIHNEQFF,TGTGCCTGCTCCCCGCGGGCGGGAGGGATACACAATGAGCAGTTCTTC
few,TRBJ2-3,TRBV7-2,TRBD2,CASSLGGSRRTDTQYF,TGTGCCAGCAGCTTAGGCGGGAGCCGTCGTACAGATACGCAGTATTTT
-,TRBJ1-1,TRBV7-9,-,CASSLDRTEAFF,TGTGCCAGCAGCTTAGATCGCACTGAAGCTTTCTTT